This is a list of T cell receptor beta chains from one sample in a study of blood T cell repertoires in COVID-19. This table comes from immunoSEQ multiplex PCR, and its TCRdb copy is limited to in-frame clones, with some not included. The data contain about 230,000 clones, approximately 90% of them singletons. Sequenced input: PBMCs or T cells enriched from blood (not recorded which). The receptors come from a woman in her thirties or forties with acute COVID-19. Each CDR3 is given with its conserved first and last residue. The D gene is left open where the match is weak. Where a row states a size, it is once, few, many or the class of an expanded clone; other rows omit it.

CDR3nt,CDR3aa,len,j_gene,d_gene,abundance,v_gene
TGCGCCAGCAGCTTCGACTACTCCTACAATGAGCAGTTCTTC,CASSFDYSYNEQFF,14,TRBJ2-1,-,few,TRBV5-1
TGCGCCAGCAGCCAACAACAGGGGCACGAGCAGTACTTC,CASSQQQGHEQYF,13,TRBJ2-7,TRBD1,-,TRBV5-1
TGTGCCAGCAGCTTAGGGAGCCGTAGGACTGAAGCTTTCTTT,CASSLGSRRTEAFF,14,TRBJ1-1,-,-,TRBV7-2
TGTGCCAGCAGTTACTCCTCTGGCTACACCTTC,CASSYSSGYTF,11,TRBJ1-2,-,-,TRBV6-2/TRBV6-3
TGTGCCAGCAGCCTAAGACAGGGCAATCAGCCCCAGCATTTT,CASSLRQGNQPQHF,14,TRBJ1-5,-,-,TRBV13
TGTGCCAGCAGTTTGGGGGGCCAAGAGACCCAGTACTTC,CASSLGGQETQYF,13,TRBJ2-5,-,-,TRBV12-3/TRBV12-4
TGTGCCAGCAGCGTAGCAGGACAGTCCTACGAGCAGTACTTC,CASSVAGQSYEQYF,14,TRBJ2-7,-,-,TRBV9
TGCGCCAGCAGCTTCAGACTAGCGGGGACCACAGATACGCAGTATTTT,CASSFRLAGTTDTQYF,16,TRBJ2-3,TRBD2,-,TRBV5-1
TGCGCCAGCAGCCAAGATCTACAGTTACTTTCTGGAAACACCATATATTTT,CASSQDLQLLSGNTIYF,17,TRBJ1-3,-,-,TRBV4-3
TGTGCCAGCAGTTTCGGGCAGGGTGTTTATTTT,CASSFGQGVYF,11,TRBJ1-5,-,-,TRBV12-3/TRBV12-4
TGTGCCACCAGGGCGGGAGCCTACAATGAGCAGTTCTTC,CATRAGAYNEQFF,13,TRBJ2-1,TRBD2,-,TRBV10-3
TGCGCCAGCAGCTTGTGGCCGGGAGTCGATGGCTACAATGAGCAGTTCTTC,CASSLWPGVDGYNEQFF,17,TRBJ2-1,-,-,TRBV5-1
TGTGCCACCAGTGATTTGCTGCCCCTAGCGGAGGGTGGGGAGCTGTTTTTT,CATSDLLPLAEGGELFF,17,TRBJ2-2,TRBD2,-,TRBV24-1
TGTGCCAGCAGTCTGCTTGGTCCGGGACAACTCTTC,CASSLLGPGQLF,12,TRBJ1-2,-,-,TRBV12-3/TRBV12-4
TGTGCCAGCAGCGTGGAGGGAGACTCCCAAGAGACCCAGTACTTC,CASSVEGDSQETQYF,15,TRBJ2-5,-,-,TRBV7-9
TGCGCCAGCAGCTCCCAACCCGGGAACACTGAAGCTTTCTTT,CASSSQPGNTEAFF,14,TRBJ1-1,-,-,TRBV5-1
TGTGCCTGGAGTCAAGACGGCCAGGCTGAAGCTTTCTTT,CAWSQDGQAEAFF,13,TRBJ1-1,-,-,TRBV30
TGTGCCAGTAGTACGTTGCAACAGGGGCCCGGTACGGCTTTCTTT,CASSTLQQGPGTAFF,15,TRBJ1-1,TRBD1,once,TRBV19
TGTGCCAGCAGTTTCTCGTCGACTACCTACGAGCAGTACTTC,CASSFSSTTYEQYF,14,TRBJ2-7,-,-,TRBV27
TGTGCCAGTAGTATAGATTCCCCACTAGCGGGAGGGATGGATACGCAGTATTTT,CASSIDSPLAGGMDTQYF,18,TRBJ2-3,TRBD2,-,TRBV19
TGCGCCGCAGGGACACTGGACAGCTCTGGGGCCAACGTCCTGACTTTC,CAAGTLDSSGANVLTF,16,TRBJ2-6,-,-,TRBV10-1
TGTGCCAGCAGCCCGCGGACAGGGCGCAATCAGCCCCAGCATTTT,CASSPRTGRNQPQHF,15,TRBJ1-5,-,-,TRBV21-1
TGTGCCACCAGCAAACTAGCGGGTTACAATGAGCAGTTCTTC,CATSKLAGYNEQFF,14,TRBJ2-1,TRBD2,few,TRBV15
TGTGCCAGCTCACCACCGTCGGAAGAGACCCAGTACTTC,CASSPPSEETQYF,13,TRBJ2-5,-,-,TRBV18
TGTGCCAGCAGCCGCCGGGACGGGGGCGGGGAGCTGTTTTTT,CASSRRDGGGELFF,14,TRBJ2-2,-,-,TRBV3-1/TRBV3-2
TGTGCCAGTAGCGGAAGGACGACAGGTAACAATGAGCAGTTCTTC,CASSGRTTGNNEQFF,15,TRBJ2-1,-,-,TRBV19
TGTGCCAGCAGTCTAATACAGGCAACTAATGAAAAACTGTTTTTT,CASSLIQATNEKLFF,15,TRBJ1-4,-,-,TRBV6-5